This paragraph reports one T cell receptor (beta chain). Antigen specificity is unknown. Germline CDR1 and CDR2: MRHNA and SNTAGT. CDR3 length equals 14 residues. Trimming left V 5 bases short and J 6 bases short, with 15 bases between. TCR cDNA molecules each had a unique molecular identifier. TCRdb reanalysed the 5' RACE reads using MiXCR and keeps one entry per CDR3 protein. The sample carries around 87,000 distinct CDR3 sequences, more than 10% recorded once. This record belongs to a study of spatial heterogeneity in lung cancer. In the study overall: Sequence detection consistently recorded a greater number of beta-chain than alpha-chain sequences.

General study findings and limits: Circulating ubiquitous expanded tumor TCRs were observed more frequently at resection than at follow-up.

Time point reported: sample taken at primary tumor resection. Sequencing covered unsorted whole RNA taken from tumor, nontumor lung or frozen PBMC. Samples were donated by 72 untreated early-stage non-small cell lung cancer patients. This specimen consisted of PBMCs, obtained at surgery. This clonotype was sampled from a male donor with early-stage non-small cell lung cancer. The rearrangement joins TRBV6-4 to TRBJ2-3, with a weak D call TRBD2 (6 bases). The CDR3 DNA reads as TGTGCCAGCAGTCGGGACTCGGAGGGCGATACGCAGTATTTT. Amino acid sequence: CASSRDSEGDTQYF.